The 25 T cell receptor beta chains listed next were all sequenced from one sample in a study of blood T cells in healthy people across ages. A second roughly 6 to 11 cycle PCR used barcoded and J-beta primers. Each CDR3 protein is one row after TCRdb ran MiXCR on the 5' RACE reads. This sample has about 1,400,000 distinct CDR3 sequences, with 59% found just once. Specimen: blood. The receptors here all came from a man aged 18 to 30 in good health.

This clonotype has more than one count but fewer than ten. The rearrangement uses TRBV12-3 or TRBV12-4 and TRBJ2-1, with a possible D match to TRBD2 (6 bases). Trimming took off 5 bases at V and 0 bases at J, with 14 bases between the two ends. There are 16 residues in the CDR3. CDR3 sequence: CASSPGTFNSYNEQFF. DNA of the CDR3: TGTGCCAGCAGTCCGGGGACTTTTAACTCCTACAATGAGCAGTTCTTC.

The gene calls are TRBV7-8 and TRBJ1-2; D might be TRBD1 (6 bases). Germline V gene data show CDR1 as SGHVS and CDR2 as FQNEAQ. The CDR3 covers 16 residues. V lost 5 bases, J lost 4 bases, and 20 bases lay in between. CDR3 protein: CASSLSGGAGFYGYTF. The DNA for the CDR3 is TGTGCCAGCAGCCTATCCGGGGGCGCTGGTTTCTATGGCTACACCTTC.

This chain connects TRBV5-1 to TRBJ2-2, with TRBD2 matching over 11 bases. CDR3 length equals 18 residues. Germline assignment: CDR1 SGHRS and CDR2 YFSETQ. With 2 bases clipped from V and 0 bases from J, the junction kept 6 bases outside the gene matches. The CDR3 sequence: CASSFPPGLAANTGELFF. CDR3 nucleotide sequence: TGCGCCAGCAGCTTTCCTCCGGGACTAGCGGCGAACACCGGGGAGCTGTTTTTT.

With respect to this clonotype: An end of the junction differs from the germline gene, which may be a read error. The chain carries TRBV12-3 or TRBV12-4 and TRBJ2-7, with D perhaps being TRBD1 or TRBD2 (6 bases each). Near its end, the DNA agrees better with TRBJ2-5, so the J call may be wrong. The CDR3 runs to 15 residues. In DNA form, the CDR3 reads TGCGCCAGCAGTCGGGGGCAGGGACCTCTGGAGACCCAGTACTTC. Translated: CASSRGQGPLETQYF.

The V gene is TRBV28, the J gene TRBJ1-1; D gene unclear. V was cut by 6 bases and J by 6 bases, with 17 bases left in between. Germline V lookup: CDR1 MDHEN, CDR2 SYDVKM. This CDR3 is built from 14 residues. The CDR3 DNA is TGTGCCAGCAGGACACCGATGGAAGGGTCTGAAGCTTTCTTT. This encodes CASRTPMEGSEAFF.

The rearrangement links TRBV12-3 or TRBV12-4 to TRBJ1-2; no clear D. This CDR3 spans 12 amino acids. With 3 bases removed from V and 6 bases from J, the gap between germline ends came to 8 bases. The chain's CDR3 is CASSFSGNGYTF. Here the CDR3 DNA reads TGTGCCAGCAGTTTTTCCGGGAATGGCTACACCTTC.

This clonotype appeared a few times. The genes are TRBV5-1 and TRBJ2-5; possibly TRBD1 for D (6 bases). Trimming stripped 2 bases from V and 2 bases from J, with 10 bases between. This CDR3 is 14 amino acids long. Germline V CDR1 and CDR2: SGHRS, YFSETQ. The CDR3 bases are TGCGCCAGCAGCTTCCAGGGGATACAAGAGACCCAGTACTTC. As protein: CASSFQGIQETQYF.

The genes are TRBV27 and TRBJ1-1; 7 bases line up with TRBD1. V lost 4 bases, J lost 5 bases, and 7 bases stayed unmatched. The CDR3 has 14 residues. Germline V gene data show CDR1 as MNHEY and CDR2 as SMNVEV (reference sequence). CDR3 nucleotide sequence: TGTGCCAGCAGTTGGCGACAGGGTTGGACTGAAGCTTTCTTT. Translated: CASSWRQGWTEAFF.

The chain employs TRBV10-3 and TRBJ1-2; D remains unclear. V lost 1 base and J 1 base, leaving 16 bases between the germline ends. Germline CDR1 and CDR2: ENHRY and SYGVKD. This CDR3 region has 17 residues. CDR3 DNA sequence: TGTGCCATCAGTGAGTTGAGAGGAAACGGGATTAACTATGGCTACACCTTC. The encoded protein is CAISELRGNGINYGYTF.

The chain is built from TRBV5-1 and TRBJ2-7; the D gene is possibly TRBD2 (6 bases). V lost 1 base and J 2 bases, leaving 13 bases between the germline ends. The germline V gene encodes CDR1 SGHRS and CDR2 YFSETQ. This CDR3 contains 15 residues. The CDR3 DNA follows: TGCGCCAGCAGCTTGCTGCCTAGCGCTACCTACGAGCAGTACTTC. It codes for CASSLLPSATYEQYF.

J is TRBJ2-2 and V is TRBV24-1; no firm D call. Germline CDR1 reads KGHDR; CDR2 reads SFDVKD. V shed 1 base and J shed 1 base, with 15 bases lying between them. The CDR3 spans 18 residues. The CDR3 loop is CATSDFGLMGLNTGELFF. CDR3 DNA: TGTGCCACCAGTGATTTCGGCCTAATGGGGTTGAACACCGGGGAGCTGTTTTTT.

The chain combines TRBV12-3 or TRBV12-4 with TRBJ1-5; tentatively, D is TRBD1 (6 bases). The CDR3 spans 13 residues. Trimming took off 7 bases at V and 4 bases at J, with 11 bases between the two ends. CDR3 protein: CASNFGQNQPQHF. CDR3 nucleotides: TGTGCCAGCAACTTCGGACAGAATCAGCCCCAGCATTTT.

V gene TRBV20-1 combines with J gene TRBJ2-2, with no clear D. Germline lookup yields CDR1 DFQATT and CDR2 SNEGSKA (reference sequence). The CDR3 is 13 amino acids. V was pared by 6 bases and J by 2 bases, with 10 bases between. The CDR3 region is CSANLINTGELFF. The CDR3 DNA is TGCAGTGCCAATCTAATCAACACCGGGGAGCTGTTTTTT.

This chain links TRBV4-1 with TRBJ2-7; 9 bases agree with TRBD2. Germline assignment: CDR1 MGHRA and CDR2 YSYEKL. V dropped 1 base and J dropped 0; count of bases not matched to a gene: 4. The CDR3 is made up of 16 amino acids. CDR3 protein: CASSQASGMGSYEQYF. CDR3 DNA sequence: TGCGCCAGCAGCCAAGCTAGCGGGATGGGCTCCTACGAGCAGTACTTC.

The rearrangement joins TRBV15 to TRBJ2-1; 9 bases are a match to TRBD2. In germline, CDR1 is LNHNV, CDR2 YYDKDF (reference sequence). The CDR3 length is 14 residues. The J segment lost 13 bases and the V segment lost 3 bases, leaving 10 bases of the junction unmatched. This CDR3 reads CATSRASGEETQFF. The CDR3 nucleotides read TGTGCCACCAGCAGGGCTAGCGGGGAAGAGACCCAGTTCTTC.

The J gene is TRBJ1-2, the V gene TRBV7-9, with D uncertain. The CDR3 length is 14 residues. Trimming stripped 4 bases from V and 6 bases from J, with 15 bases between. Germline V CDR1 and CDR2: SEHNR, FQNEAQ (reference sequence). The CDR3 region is CASSYGRGGDGYTF. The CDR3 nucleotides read TGTGCCAGCAGCTACGGACGAGGCGGTGATGGCTACACCTTC. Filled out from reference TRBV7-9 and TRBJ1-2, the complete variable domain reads DTGVSQNPRHKITKRGQNVTFRCDPISEHNRLYWYRQTLGQGPEFLTYFQNEAQLEKSRLLSDRFSAERPKGSFSTLEIQRTEQGDSAMYLCASSYGRGGDGYTFGSGTRLTVV.

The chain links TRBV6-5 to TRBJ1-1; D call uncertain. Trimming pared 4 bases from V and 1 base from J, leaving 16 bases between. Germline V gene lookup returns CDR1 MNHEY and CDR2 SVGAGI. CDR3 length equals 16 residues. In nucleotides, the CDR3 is TGTGCCAGCAGTTTAAGGCCCTCCCGGAGGAACACTGAAGCTTTCTTT. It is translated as CASSLRPSRRNTEAFF.

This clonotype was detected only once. CDR3 loop: CASSQAPGGWMAGELFF. For the CDR3, the DNA is TGCGCCAGCAGCCAAGCTCCGGGAGGATGGATGGCCGGGGAGCTGTTTTTT. The chain uses TRBV4-1 and TRBJ2-2; 7 bases agree with TRBD2. Germline trimming cut 1 base from V and 6 bases from J; bases unmatched to any gene: 11. This CDR3 is 17 amino acids long. Germline V gene data show CDR1 as MGHRA and CDR2 as YSYEKL.

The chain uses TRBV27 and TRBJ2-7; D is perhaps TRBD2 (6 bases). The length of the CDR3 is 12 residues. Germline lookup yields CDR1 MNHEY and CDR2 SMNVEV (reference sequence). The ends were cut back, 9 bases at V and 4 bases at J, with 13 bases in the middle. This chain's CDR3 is CASGGSLYEQYF. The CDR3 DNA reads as TGTGCCAGTGGGGGGAGTCTGTACGAGCAGTACTTC.

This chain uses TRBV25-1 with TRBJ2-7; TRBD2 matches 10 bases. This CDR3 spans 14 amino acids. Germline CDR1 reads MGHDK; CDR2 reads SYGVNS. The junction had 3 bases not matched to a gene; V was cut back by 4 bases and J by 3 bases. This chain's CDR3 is CASSGIAGGYEQYF. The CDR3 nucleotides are TGTGCCAGCAGTGGGATAGCGGGAGGCTACGAGCAGTACTTC.

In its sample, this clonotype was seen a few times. The CDR3 DNA follows: TGTGCCATCAGTTTACAGGCTGACACTCCTACGAGTGAGTACTTC. This encodes CAISLQADTPTSEYF. The chain combines TRBV10-3 with TRBJ2-7; a possible D gene is TRBD1 (5 bases). The germline V and J ends were trimmed by 5 bases and 11 bases, with 25 bases remaining between them. The germline V gene has CDR1 ENHRY and CDR2 SYGVKD. This CDR3 has 15 residues.

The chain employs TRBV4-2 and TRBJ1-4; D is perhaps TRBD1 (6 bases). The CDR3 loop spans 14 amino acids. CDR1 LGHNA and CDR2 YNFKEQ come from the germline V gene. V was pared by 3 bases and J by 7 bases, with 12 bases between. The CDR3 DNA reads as TGTGCCAGCAGCCAGGGGGCGCGTGGTGAAAAACTGTTTTTT. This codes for CASSQGARGEKLFF.

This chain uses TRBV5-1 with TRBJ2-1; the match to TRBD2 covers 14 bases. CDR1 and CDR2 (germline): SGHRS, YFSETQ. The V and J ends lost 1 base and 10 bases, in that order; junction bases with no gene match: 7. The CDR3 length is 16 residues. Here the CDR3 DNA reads TGCGCCAGCAGCTTGACGGGGACTAGCGGGGGTGCCGAGCAGTTCTTC. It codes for CASSLTGTSGGAEQFF.

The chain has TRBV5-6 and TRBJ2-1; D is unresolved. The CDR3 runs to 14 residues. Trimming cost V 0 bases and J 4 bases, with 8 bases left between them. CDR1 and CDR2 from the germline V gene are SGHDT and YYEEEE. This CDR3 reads CASSLGPLYNEQFF. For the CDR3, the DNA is TGTGCCAGCAGCTTGGGACCCCTATACAATGAGCAGTTCTTC.

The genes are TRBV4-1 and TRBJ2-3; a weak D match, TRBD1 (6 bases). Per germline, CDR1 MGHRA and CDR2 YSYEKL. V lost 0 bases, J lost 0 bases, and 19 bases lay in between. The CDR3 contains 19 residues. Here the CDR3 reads CASSQDRGAGVSSTDTQYF. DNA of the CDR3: TGCGCCAGCAGCCAAGATAGGGGAGCAGGGGTTTCTAGCACAGATACGCAGTATTTT.